The present entry profiles one TCR beta chain with its context. This clonotype appeared many times. Its cognate antigen has yet to be identified. A much larger clone lies a single base off, so this may be a read error. TCR beta CDR3 regions were amplified from RNA transcripts for repertoire sequencing. A first-round RT-PCR used HTBI primers with the Qiagen OneStep RT-PCR kit, followed by a second-round multiplex PCR, size selection and purification. The libraries underwent paired-end sequencing with 100 bp reads on an Illumina HiSeq2000. Processing in the source paper ran as follows. SOAPnuke was used to process the reads, removing any read that contained adapters or uncalled bases, had a mean Phred below 15, or lacked an exact match to the constant primer or identifier. COPE v1.2.5 was used to merge the high-quality paired reads. Clonotypes were defined as unique nucleotide sequences and were aligned to IMGT TRB V, D and J references using MiTCR v1.1. Analysis was restricted to V-J combinations with a frequency above 0.0001, which covered roughly 99% of repertoires. A TCR clonal expansion and chaos score per V-J combination was defined as the ratio of F50 clonal expansion to chaos observed in the TCRdist matrix. Welch's t-statistics and random forest were used to reduce features to about a dozen V-J combinations, which were fed into a naive Bayes classifier. The similarity between thyroid and blood repertoires was quantified using the Morisita-Horn index. TCRdb ran its own pipeline on the public reads, namely fastp trimming at Q25 and MiXCR clone calling, and kept in-frame beta chains. Records with the same CDR3 protein are collapsed into one entry carrying the most frequent genes and DNA. These V and J calls originate from TCRdb's pipeline instead of the authors' own analysis. The sample profile shows hundreds of thousands of distinct CDR3 sequences; 20% to 25% of them were found once. Jointly, the top ten make up roughly 3% of the sample.

Including the terminal cysteine and phenylalanine, the CDR3 comprises 14 residues. Left in the record is the CDR3 DNA by itself, 42 bases read in frame from the first base. CDR1 and CDR2 are read off the germline V gene as SNHLY and FYNNEI. Deletion took 2 bases off V and 3 bases off J, with a span of 8 bases between the germline ends. This sample was included in a study of Graves' ophthalmopathy and Graves' hyperthyroidism (dated by TCRdb to the late 2010s). At the level of the whole study: Peripheral blood was collected at initial diagnosis, prior to any treatment. The study used TCR beta repertoire signatures to distinguish Graves' ophthalmopathy from Graves' hyperthyroidism and to predict progression to ophthalmopathy. In total, approximately 130 blood samples were TCR-sequenced: some 40 ophthalmopathy, approximately 75 hyperthyroidism and some 17 hyperthyroidism-to-ophthalmopathy patients. To explore V-J signatures that separate ophthalmopathy from hyperthyroidism, a discovery set of about a hundred patients was enrolled, consisting of 43 with ophthalmopathy and under 65 with stable hyperthyroidism. An independent validation cohort comprised 18 to 20 hyperthyroidism patients and 15 to 17 patients who later progressed from hyperthyroidism to ophthalmopathy. In more than five hyperthyroidism patients, T-cell repertoires of thyroid tissue and blood were compared. After sampling, hyperthyroidism patients received methimazole starting at 30 mg daily, and ophthalmopathy patients received high-dose intravenous methylprednisolone. For training and testing, the 100 or so patients in the discovery cohort were randomly divided in a 7:3 ratio.

General conclusions and limits of the study: In validation, the model predicted ophthalmopathy progression with about 64% sensitivity and about 77% specificity; roughly eleven predicted patients were CT-confirmed with GO in a median of approximately six months. Sample size was not predetermined statistically, and investigators were not blinded to group allocation. Most expanded thyroid clonotypes with a frequency above 0.001 also appeared in blood, which suggests that blood repertoires may reflect the immune response in the thyroid. Ophthalmopathy was separated from stable hyperthyroidism by the 13-signature model with about 90% sensitivity and about 83% specificity in cross-validation and with 80%/75% in the test set.

Hyperthyroidism was defined as stable when no progression to ophthalmopathy occurred within 18 months of follow-up. Hyperthyroidism patients were newly diagnosed, were aged 18 to 65 years, and had a disease duration under 2 months. Patients were excluded if they had other autoimmune diseases, uncontrolled infections, pregnancy or lactation. Clinical symptoms, serum thyroxine, TRAb, thyroid ultrasound and orbital computed tomography were used for diagnosis. Using Ficoll-Paque density gradient centrifugation, PBMCs were isolated from less than 13 ml of fresh peripheral blood. Trizol reagent was used to extract the total RNA, and its quality was then checked on an Agilent 2100 Bioanalyzer.

The sample taken for sequencing was peripheral blood. This receptor chain uses TRBV2 and TRBJ2-4; no confident D gene assignment can be made. This sequence was found in a woman aged 18 to 35 with stable Graves' hyperthyroidism. Donor details come from another sample of the same person, matched by shared clones. The nucleotide sequence is TGTGCCAGCAGTGAACCGCGGAACAAAAACATTCAGTACTTC. Its product reads: CASSEPRNKNIQYF.